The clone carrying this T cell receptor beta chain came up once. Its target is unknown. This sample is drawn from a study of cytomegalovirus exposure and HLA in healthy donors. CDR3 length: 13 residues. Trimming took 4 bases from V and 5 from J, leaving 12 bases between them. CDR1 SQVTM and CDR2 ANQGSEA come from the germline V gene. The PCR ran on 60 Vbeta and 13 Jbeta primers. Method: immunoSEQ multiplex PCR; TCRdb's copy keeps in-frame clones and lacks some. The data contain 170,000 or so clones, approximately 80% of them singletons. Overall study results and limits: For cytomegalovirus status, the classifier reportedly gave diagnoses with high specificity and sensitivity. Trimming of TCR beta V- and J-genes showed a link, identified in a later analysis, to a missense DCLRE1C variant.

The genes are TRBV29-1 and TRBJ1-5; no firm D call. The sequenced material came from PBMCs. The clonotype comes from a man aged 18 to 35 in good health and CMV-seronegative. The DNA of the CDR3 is TGCAGCGTTGTTACGGGATGGGATCAGCCCCAGCATTTT. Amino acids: CSVVTGWDQPQHF.